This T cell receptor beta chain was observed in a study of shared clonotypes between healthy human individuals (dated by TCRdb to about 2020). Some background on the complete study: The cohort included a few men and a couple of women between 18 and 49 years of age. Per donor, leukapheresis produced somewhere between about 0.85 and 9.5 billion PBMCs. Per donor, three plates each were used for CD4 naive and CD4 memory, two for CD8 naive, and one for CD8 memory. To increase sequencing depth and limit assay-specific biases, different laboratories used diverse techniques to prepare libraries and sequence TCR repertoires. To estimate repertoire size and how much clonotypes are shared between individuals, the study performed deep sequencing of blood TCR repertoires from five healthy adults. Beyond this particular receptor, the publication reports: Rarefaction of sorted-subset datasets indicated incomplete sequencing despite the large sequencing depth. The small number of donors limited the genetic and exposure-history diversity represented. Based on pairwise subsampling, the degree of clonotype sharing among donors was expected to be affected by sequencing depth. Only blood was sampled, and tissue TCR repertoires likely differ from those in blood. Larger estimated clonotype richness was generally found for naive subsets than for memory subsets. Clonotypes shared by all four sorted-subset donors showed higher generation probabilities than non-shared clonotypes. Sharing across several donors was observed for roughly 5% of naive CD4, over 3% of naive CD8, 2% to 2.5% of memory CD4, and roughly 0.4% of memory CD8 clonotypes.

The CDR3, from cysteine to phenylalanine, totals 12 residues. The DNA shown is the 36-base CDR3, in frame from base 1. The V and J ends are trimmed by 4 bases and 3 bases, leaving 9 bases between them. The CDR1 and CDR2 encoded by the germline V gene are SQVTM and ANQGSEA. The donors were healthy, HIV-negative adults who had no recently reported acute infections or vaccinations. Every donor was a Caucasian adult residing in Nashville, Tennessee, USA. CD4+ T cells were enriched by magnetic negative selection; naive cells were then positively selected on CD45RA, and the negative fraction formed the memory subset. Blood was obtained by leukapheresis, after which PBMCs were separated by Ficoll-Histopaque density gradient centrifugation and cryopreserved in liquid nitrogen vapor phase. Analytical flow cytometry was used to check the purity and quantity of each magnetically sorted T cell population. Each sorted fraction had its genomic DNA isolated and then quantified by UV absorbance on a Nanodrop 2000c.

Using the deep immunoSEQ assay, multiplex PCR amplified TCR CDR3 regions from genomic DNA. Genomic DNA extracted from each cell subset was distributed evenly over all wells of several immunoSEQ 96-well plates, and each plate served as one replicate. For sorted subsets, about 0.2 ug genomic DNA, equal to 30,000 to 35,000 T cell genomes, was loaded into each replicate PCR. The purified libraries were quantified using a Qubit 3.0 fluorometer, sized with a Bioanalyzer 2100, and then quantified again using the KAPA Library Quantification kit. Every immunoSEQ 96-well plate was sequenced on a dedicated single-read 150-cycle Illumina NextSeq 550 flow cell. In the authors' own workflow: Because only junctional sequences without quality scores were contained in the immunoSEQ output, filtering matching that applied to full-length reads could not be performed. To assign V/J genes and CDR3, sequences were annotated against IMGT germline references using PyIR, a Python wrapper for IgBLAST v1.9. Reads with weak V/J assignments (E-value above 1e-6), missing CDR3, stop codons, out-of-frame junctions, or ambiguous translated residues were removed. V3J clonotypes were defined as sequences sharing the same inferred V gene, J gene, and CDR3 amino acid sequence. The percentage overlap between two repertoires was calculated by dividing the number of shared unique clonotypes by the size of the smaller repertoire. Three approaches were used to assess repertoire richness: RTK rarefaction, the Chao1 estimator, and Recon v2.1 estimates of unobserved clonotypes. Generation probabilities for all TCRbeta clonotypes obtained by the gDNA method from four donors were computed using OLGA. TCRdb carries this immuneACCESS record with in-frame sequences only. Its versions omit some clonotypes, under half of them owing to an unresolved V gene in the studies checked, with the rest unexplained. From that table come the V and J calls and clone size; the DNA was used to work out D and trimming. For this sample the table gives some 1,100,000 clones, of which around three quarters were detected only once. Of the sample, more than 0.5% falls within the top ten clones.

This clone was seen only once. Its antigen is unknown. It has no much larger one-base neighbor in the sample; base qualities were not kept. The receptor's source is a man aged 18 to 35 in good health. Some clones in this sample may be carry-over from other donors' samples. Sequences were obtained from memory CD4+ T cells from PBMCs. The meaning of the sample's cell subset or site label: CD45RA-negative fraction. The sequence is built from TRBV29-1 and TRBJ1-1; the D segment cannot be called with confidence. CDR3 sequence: CSVVRQDTEAFF. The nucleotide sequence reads TGCAGCGTTGTAAGGCAGGACACTGAAGCTTTCTTT.